Detailed here is one T cell receptor (beta chain). What it recognizes is unknown. The entry originates in a study of naive and memory T cell subsets. Findings of the study overall: A few larger clonotypes appeared in naive repertoires, especially CD8, possibly memory cells re-expressing CD45RA.

This CDR3 contains 16 residues. Both TRBC1 and TRBC2 were covered by a beta constant-region primer of two equimolar oligonucleotides. Ligated cDNA was amplified by four rounds of PCR with nested alpha and beta constant-region primers and SP2. TCRdb reprocessed the UMI-ligation and nested PCR reads with MiXCR, giving one entry per CDR3 protein. Seen here are about 99,000 distinct CDR3 sequences, more than 14% observed once, and the top ten hold about 3%. Sequential positive selection took CD4 T cells first, then CD8 T cells. The TCR comes from a human donor in good health. The rearrangement links TRBV21-1 to TRBJ2-4. TRBV21-1 is a pseudogene. The source material was naive CD8+ T cells from blood. The DNA for the CDR3 is TGTGCCAGCAGCAAAGCGGCTGACCGAACTTGCGACATTCAGTACTTC. It codes for CASSKAADRTCDIQYF.